Many counts were recorded for the clone carrying this T cell receptor beta chain. The antigen remains unidentified. These data belong to a study of metastatic and nonmetastatic thyroid tumors. Study-wide context: Repertoire comparisons spanned blood and tumor or nodule tissue from malignant and benign thyroid patients. General study findings and limits: Malignant tumors reportedly showed significantly higher TCR beta diversity than benign nodules in both blood and tumor.

Among the patients, none had received any treatment before thyroid surgery. Per the authors' pipeline: CDR3 differences across clinicopathological groups were used to build a distant-metastasis classifier for papillary thyroid cancer. TCRdb ran MiXCR on the PCR reads. The V and J calls and clone size come from TCRdb's table, not from the authors' own analysis. The data show 60,000 to 75,000 clones, with 4% to 4.5% seen just once and about a fifth held by the top ten. The junction had 10 bases not matched to a gene; V was cut back by 0 bases and J by 6 bases. In germline, CDR1 is DFQATT, CDR2 SNEGSKA (reference sequence). The CDR3 loop spans 15 amino acids.

This receptor was taken from a female donor with papillary thyroid cancer or a benign thyroid nodule (not recorded which). Some clones in this sample may be carry-over from other donors' samples. Sequences were obtained from blood. J is TRBJ2-7 and V is TRBV20-1, with 8 bases aligning to TRBD1. In nucleotides, the CDR3 is TGCAGTGCTAGAGATCCAGGGACAGGCTTTCGCGAGCAGTACTTC. The encoded protein is CSARDPGTGFREQYF.